This T cell receptor (beta chain) was captured in a study of blood T cells in healthy people across ages. There are 16 residues in the CDR3. Germline CDR1 is DFQATT and CDR2 is SNEGSKA (reference sequence). With a J-beta primer mix and a sample-barcoded 5' primer, a second PCR ran about 6 to 11 cycles. TCRdb reprocessed the 5' RACE reads with MiXCR, giving one entry per CDR3 protein. The repertoire consists of 1,100,000 or so distinct CDR3 sequences, with more than 40% occurring once and the leading ten covering approximately 17%. The chain recombines TRBV20-1 with TRBJ2-5; possible D gene TRBD1, 6 bases. Gene TRBJ2-7 matches the end of the DNA better, so the J call may be wrong. The sample taken for sequencing was blood. This TCR derives from a woman in her sixties or seventies in good health. In DNA form, the CDR3 reads TGCAGTGCCCCCGGCGGTAAAGCAGGGGCTGTCTACGAGCAGTACTTC. Residues: CSAPGGKAGAVYEQYF.